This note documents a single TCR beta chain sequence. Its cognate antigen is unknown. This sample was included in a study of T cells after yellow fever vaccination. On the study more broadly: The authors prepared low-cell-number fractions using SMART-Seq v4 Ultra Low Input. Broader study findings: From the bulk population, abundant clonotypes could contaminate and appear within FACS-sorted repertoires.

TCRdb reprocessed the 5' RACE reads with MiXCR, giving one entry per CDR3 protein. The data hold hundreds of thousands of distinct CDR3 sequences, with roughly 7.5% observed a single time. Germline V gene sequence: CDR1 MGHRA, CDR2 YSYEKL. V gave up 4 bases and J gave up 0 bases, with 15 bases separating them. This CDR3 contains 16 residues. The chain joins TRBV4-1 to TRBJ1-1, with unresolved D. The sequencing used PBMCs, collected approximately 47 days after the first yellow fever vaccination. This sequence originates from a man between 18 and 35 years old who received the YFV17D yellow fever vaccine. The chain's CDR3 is CASSRPQPKMNTEAFF. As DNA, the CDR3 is TGCGCCAGCAGCCGCCCACAGCCTAAAATGAACACTGAAGCTTTCTTT.